The present entry profiles one TCR beta chain with its context. V dropped 5 bases and J dropped 2; count of bases not matched to a gene: 6. This CDR3 has 15 amino acids. CDR1 is ENHRY, CDR2 SYGVKD, per germline. The data were obtained in a study of blood T cell repertoires in COVID-19. The wider study: Samples of COVID-19 (acute and convalescent) were obtained from the United States, Italy and Spain. T cells, B-cell-depleted T cells, or PBMCs supplied cDNA or gDNA.

In the original workflow: Estimation of nucleated cell counts was performed using reference gene primer amplification. Sequencing used immunoSEQ multiplex PCR; TCRdb keeps in-frame clones, though not all of them. The V and J calls and clone size were taken over from that table, and D and trimming were inferred from the DNA. The sample includes tens of thousands of clones, 86% of them seen just once. V and J are TRBV10-3 and TRBJ1-2; 9 bases agree with TRBD1. The material sequenced was peripheral blood. The sequence was collected from a man aged 55 to 70 with acute or convalescent COVID-19. The CDR3, as DNA: TGTGCCATCAGTTACGGGACAGGGACCAACTATGGCTACACCTTC. Translated, it gives CAISYGTGTNYGYTF.